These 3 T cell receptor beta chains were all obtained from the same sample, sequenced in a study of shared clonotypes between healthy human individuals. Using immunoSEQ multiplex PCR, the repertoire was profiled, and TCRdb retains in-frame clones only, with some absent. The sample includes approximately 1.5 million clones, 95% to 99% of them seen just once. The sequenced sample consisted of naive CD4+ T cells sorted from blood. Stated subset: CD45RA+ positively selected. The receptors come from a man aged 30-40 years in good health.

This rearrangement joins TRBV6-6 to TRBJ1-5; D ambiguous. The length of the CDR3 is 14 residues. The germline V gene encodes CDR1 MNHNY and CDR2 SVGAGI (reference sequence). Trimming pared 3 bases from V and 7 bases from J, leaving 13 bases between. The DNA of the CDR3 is TGTGCCAGCAGTTATGAAATGTTTCGCCAGCCCCAGCATTTT. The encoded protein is CASSYEMFRQPQHF.

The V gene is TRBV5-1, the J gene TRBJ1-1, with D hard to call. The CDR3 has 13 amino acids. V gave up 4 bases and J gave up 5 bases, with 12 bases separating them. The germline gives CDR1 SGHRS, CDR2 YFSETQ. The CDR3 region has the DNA TGCGCCAGCAGCCTGGATCCCGGGACTGAAGCTTTCTTT. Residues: CASSLDPGTEAFF.

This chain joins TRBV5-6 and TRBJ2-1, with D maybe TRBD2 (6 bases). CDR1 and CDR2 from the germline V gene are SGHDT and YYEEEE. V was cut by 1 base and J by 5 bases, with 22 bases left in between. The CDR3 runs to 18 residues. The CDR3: CASSLWREGGVKDNEQFF. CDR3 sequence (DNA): TGTGCCAGCAGCTTGTGGCGGGAAGGAGGTGTGAAGGACAATGAGCAGTTCTTC.